One sample yielded the 13 T cell receptor beta chains listed below, sequenced in a study of blood T cell repertoires in COVID-19. Generated by immunoSEQ multiplex PCR, the TCRdb table keeps only in-frame clones and is missing some. In the table there are a few hundred thousand clones, roughly four fifths of which are singletons. Sequencing used peripheral blood. These receptors were taken from a man aged 25-45 years who had recovered from COVID-19.

About this clone: In the same sample, other DNA sequences code for this CDR3. The CDR3 loop is CASSSGQANTEAFF. The CDR3 nucleotides read TGTGCCAGCAGTTCGGGACAGGCGAACACTGAAGCTTTCTTT. This chain connects TRBV28 to TRBJ1-1; TRBD1 agrees at 8 bases. Germline loops: CDR1 MDHEN, CDR2 SYDVKM. The CDR3 consists of 14 residues. Trimming took 4 bases from V and 1 from J; bases not matched to a gene: 2.

V and J are TRBV19 and TRBJ2-2, with TRBD1 matching over 7 bases. The CDR3 has 15 amino acids. J gave up 4 bases and V 5 bases, and 7 bases lay outside the gene matches. Germline CDR1 reads LNHDA; CDR2 reads SQIVND (reference sequence). CDR3 DNA sequence: TGTGCCAGTAGTCTGACAGGGACGAGCACCGGGGAGCTGTTTTTT. Translation gives CASSLTGTSTGELFF.

J is TRBJ1-1 and V is TRBV18; a possible D gene is TRBD1 (5 bases). The CDR3 extends over 14 amino acids. Germline lookup yields CDR1 KGHSH and CDR2 LQKENI. V lost 3 bases, J lost 3 bases, and 11 bases lay in between. CDR3 amino acids: CASSPDGRDTEAFF. CDR3 sequence (DNA): TGTGCCAGCTCACCGGACGGCAGGGACACTGAAGCTTTCTTT.

The J gene is TRBJ2-5, the V gene TRBV5-1; D remains unclear. CDR1 and CDR2 (germline): SGHRS, YFSETQ. The CDR3 is 13 amino acids. Trimming removed 0 bases at V and 1 base at J, with 4 bases between. CDR3 protein: CASSLAFQETQYF. The CDR3 DNA sequence: TGCGCCAGCAGCTTGGCCTTCCAAGAGACCCAGTACTTC. Full variable domain (outside the CDR3, taken from reference TRBV5-1 and TRBJ2-5): KAGVTQTPRYLIKTRGQQVTLSCSPISGHRSVSWYQQTPGQGLQFLFEYFSETQRNKGNFPGRFSGRQFSNSRSEMNVSTLELGDSALYLCASSLAFQETQYFGPGTRLLVL.

This sequence joins TRBV28 and TRBJ1-2; 8 bases align to TRBD1. Per the germline V gene, CDR1 is MDHEN and CDR2 is SYDVKM. J gave up 8 bases and V 2 bases, and 10 bases lay outside the gene matches. The length of the CDR3 is 15 residues. The CDR3 sequence is CASSLGTGGIMGYTF. The DNA of the CDR3 is TGTGCCAGCAGTTTAGGGACAGGAGGCATAATGGGCTACACCTTC.

A single count supports this clone. The chain uses TRBV24-1 and TRBJ2-1; 14 bases are shared with TRBD2. The germline CDR1 and CDR2 sequences are KGHDR and SFDVKD. The CDR3 covers 19 residues. J was trimmed by 0 bases and V by 5 bases; bases with no gene match: 8. The CDR3 DNA sequence: TGTGCCACCAGTGGGGGGACTAGCGGGGGAAAATCCTCCTACAATGAGCAGTTCTTC. Translation: CATSGGTSGGKSSYNEQFF.

The V call is TRBV5-1, the J call TRBJ2-5, with 11 bases lining up with TRBD1. CDR3 length: 14 amino acids. The V and J ends lost 4 bases and 4 bases, in that order; junction bases with no gene match: 3. Germline V gene lookup returns CDR1 SGHRS and CDR2 YFSETQ. The CDR3 DNA reads TGCGCCAGCAGCCACGGGACAGGGGGAGAGACCCAGTACTTC. Its translation: CASSHGTGGETQYF.

On this clone itself: The sample holds other DNA sequences that translate to the same CDR3. The chain links TRBV5-4 to TRBJ1-6; possible D gene TRBD1, 5 bases. Looked up from germline, CDR1 is SGHNT and CDR2 is YYREEE (reference sequence). V shed 0 bases and J shed 10 bases, with 14 bases lying between them. This CDR3 region has 15 residues. The CDR3 here is CASSLGQGLSSPLHF. The DNA for the CDR3 is TGTGCCAGCAGCTTGGGTCAGGGCCTATCCTCACCCCTCCACTTT.

The chain uses TRBV11-2 and TRBJ2-6; D unclear. This CDR3 is built from 16 residues. V lost 4 bases and J 1 base, leaving 11 bases between the germline ends. Germline-derived CDR1 and CDR2 are SGHAT and FQNNGV. CDR3 in amino acids: CASSSRLDSGANVLTF. The CDR3 bases are TGTGCCAGCAGCTCGCGACTGGATTCTGGGGCCAACGTCCTGACTTTC.

This clone has a single count. DNA of the CDR3: TGTGCCAGCAGCCTCGGACAGGGGACGGGCAATCAGCCCCAGCATTTT. It specifies CASSLGQGTGNQPQHF. The V call is TRBV7-8, the J call TRBJ1-5, with TRBD1 identical over 9 bases. V was pared by 5 bases and J by 2 bases, with 7 bases of the junction left unmatched. There are 16 residues in the CDR3. CDR1 and CDR2 (germline): SGHVS, FQNEAQ.

Of note for this clone: Additional DNA sequences in this sample encode the identical CDR3. DNA of the CDR3: TGTGCCAGCAGTGAACAGGGACAAGAGACCCAGTACTTC. Its protein product is CASSEQGQETQYF. The chain couples TRBV2 to TRBJ2-5, with D possibly TRBD1 on 5 matching bases. V was clipped by 2 bases and J by 2 bases, with 6 bases between them. This CDR3 is 13 amino acids long. Germline loops: CDR1 SNHLY, CDR2 FYNNEI.

The rearrangement links TRBV28 to TRBJ1-1; D is uncertain. The CDR3 extends over 14 amino acids. Germline V gives CDR1 MDHEN, CDR2 SYDVKM. Trimming pared 4 bases from V and 1 base from J, leaving 10 bases between. CDR3 amino acids: CASSSTRENTEAFF. In nucleotides, the CDR3 is TGTGCCAGCAGTTCCACCCGGGAGAACACTGAAGCTTTCTTT.

This CDR3 reads CATMRGTGETQYF. In nucleotides, the CDR3 is TGTGCCACCATGAGGGGGACGGGGGAGACCCAGTACTTC. The genes are TRBV27 and TRBJ2-5; D may be TRBD1 (6 bases). The CDR3 is 13 residues long. V was cut by 10 bases and J by 5 bases, with 17 bases left in between. CDR1 and CDR2 (germline): MNHEY, SMNVEV (reference sequence).